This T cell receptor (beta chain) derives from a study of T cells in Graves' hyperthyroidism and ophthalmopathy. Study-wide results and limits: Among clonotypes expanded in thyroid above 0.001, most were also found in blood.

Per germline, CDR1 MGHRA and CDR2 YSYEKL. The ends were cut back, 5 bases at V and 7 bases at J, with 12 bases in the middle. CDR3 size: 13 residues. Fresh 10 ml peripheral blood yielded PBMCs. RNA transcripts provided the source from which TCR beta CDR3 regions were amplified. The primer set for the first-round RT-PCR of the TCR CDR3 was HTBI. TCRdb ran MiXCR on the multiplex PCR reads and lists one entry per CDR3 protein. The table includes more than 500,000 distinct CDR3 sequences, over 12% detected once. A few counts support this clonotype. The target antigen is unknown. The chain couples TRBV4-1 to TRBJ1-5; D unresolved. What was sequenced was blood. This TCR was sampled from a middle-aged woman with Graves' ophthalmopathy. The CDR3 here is CASSVHGRQPQHF. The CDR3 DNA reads TGCGCCAGCAGCGTACATGGACGCCAGCCCCAGCATTTT.